A single sample gave rise to the 28 T cell receptor beta chains below, sequenced in a study of early T cells in non-severe SARS-CoV-2 infection. TCRdb called the 5' RACE reads again in MiXCR, with one record for every CDR3 protein. The table shows tens of thousands of distinct CDR3 sequences, with 5% occurring only once. The sample here was whole blood, taken at baseline. These receptors were collected from an adult who was a healthcare worker with PCR-confirmed SARS-CoV-2 infection or an uninfected control (not recorded which).

J is TRBJ2-1 and V is TRBV6-6, with D unresolved. The length of the CDR3 is 13 residues. V lost 6 bases to trimming and J lost 2 bases, with 8 bases between them. Germline V gene sequence: CDR1 MNHNY, CDR2 SVGAGI (reference sequence). CDR3 region: CASSLVPYNEQFF. The CDR3 nucleotides are TGTGCCAGCAGCCTCGTCCCCTACAATGAGCAGTTCTTC.

Many counts were recorded for this clonotype. This chain joins TRBV4-1 and TRBJ1-1; D possibly corresponds to TRBD1 (5 bases). This CDR3 has 15 residues. Germline V gene sequence: CDR1 MGHRA, CDR2 YSYEKL. V lost 1 base and J lost 1, with 10 bases in between. DNA of the CDR3: TGCGCCAGCAGCCAAGCGCAAGGGGCGAACACTGAAGCTTTCTTT. Amino acid sequence: CASSQAQGANTEAFF.

This clonotype was picked up many times. The chain is built from TRBV18 and TRBJ1-1; 7 nucleotides match TRBD1. Germline V gene sequence: CDR1 KGHSH, CDR2 LQKENI. The CDR3 contains 17 residues. V trimming: 3 bases; J trimming: 1 base; junction bases outside the gene matches: 11. The CDR3, as DNA: TGTGCCAGCTCACCCAACAGGGGCACACCGGCGAACACTGAAGCTTTCTTT. The encoded protein is CASSPNRGTPANTEAFF.

This clonotype was counted ten times or more. V is TRBV10-3 and J is TRBJ2-2, with 9 bases fitting TRBD1. Germline lookup yields CDR1 ENHRY and CDR2 SYGVKD. This CDR3 region has 15 residues. Losses at the gene ends were 4 bases for V and 6 bases for J; bases not matched to a gene: 6. The CDR3 protein is CAISGGQGYAGELFF. CDR3 DNA sequence: TGTGCCATCAGTGGGGGACAGGGATACGCCGGGGAGCTGTTTTTT.

This clonotype was observed many times. The chain is built from TRBV9 and TRBJ1-1; D remains unclear. V lost 3 bases and J lost 6, with 18 bases in between. CDR1 is SGDLS, CDR2 YYNGEE, per germline. CDR3 length: 15 residues. The CDR3: CASSAQGSRPAEAFF. In nucleotides, the CDR3 is TGTGCCAGCAGCGCCCAAGGCAGTCGCCCCGCTGAAGCTTTCTTT.

This clonotype appeared a few times. The chain combines TRBV11-1 with TRBJ2-1, with D maybe TRBD2 (5 bases). V lost 6 bases and J 4 bases, leaving 13 bases between the germline ends. The CDR3 length is 14 residues. Germline V CDR1 and CDR2: SGHAT, FQDESV (reference sequence). CDR3 DNA: TGTGCCAGCAGGAGAGGGCCTTCATACAATGAGCAGTTCTTC. This sequence encodes CASRRGPSYNEQFF.

The rearrangement links TRBV5-1 to TRBJ2-3; 11 nucleotides match TRBD2. V was pared by 2 bases and J by 4 bases, with 3 bases of the junction left unmatched. CDR1 and CDR2 (germline): SGHRS, YFSETQ. This CDR3 is 15 amino acids long. The CDR3 DNA follows: TGCGCCAGCAGCTTCACTAGCGGGAGTTCAGATACGCAGTATTTT. This encodes CASSFTSGSSDTQYF.

In this sample, this clonotype turned up many times. The chain combines TRBV11-3 with TRBJ2-1; weak D call: TRBD2 (6 bases). V was trimmed by 3 bases and J by 8 bases, leaving 20 bases between them. The V gene's germline CDR1 is SGHNT and CDR2 YENEEA. The CDR3 is made up of 16 amino acids. The CDR3 DNA follows: TGTGCCAGCAGCTTCCGCAGGAGGGCGGCATTGGATGAGCAGTTCTTC. This gives the protein CASSFRRRAALDEQFF.

This clonotype was detected ten times or more. This rearrangement joins TRBV19 to TRBJ2-1; D is tentatively TRBD1 or TRBD2 (5 bases each). With 5 bases removed from V and 4 bases from J, the gap between germline ends came to 15 bases. Germline loops: CDR1 LNHDA, CDR2 SQIVND (reference sequence). The CDR3 sequence is 15 residues long. CDR3 sequence (DNA): TGTGCCAGTAGTTCCGGGACCCAGCAATACAATGAGCAGTTCTTC. It translates to CASSSGTQQYNEQFF. Complete variable domain (other parts from reference TRBV19 and TRBJ2-1): DGGITQSPKYLFRKEGQNVTLSCEQNLNHDAMYWYRQDPGQGLRLIYYSQIVNDFQKGDIAEGYSVSREKKESFPLTVTSAQKNPTAFYLCASSSGTQQYNEQFFGPGTRLTVL.

V gene TRBV5-1 combines with J gene TRBJ1-3, with D possibly matching TRBD1 (5 bases). CDR3 size: 15 residues. V lost 5 bases to trimming and J lost 0 bases, with 12 bases between them. Germline V gene lookup returns CDR1 SGHRS and CDR2 YFSETQ. The CDR3 nucleotides read TGCGCCAGCAGGGCAGGGATGAGCTCTGGAAACACCATATATTTT. Its protein product is CASRAGMSSGNTIYF.

This clonotype has at least ten counts. The V gene is TRBV4-2, the J gene TRBJ2-1; TRBD2 agrees at 8 bases. V gave up 6 bases and J gave up 7 bases; unmatched junction bases: 14. CDR3 length equals 16 residues. Per the germline V gene, CDR1 is LGHNA and CDR2 is YNFKEQ. CDR3 region: CASRSGSNNGWNEQFF. The DNA of the CDR3 is TGTGCCAGCAGGAGCGGGAGTAATAATGGTTGGAATGAGCAGTTCTTC.

V gene TRBV18 combines with J gene TRBJ2-2; D remains unclear. This CDR3 spans 14 amino acids. Looked up from germline, CDR1 is KGHSH and CDR2 is LQKENI. Trimming left V 3 bases short and J 3 bases short, with 8 bases between. This CDR3 reads CASSPERDTGELFF. The CDR3 coding sequence is TGTGCCAGCTCACCCGAAAGAGACACCGGGGAGCTGTTTTTT.

The chain joins TRBV4-1 to TRBJ1-4; 10 bases map to TRBD1. Germline V gene lookup returns CDR1 MGHRA and CDR2 YSYEKL. The trim removed 2 bases at V and 8 bases at J, leaving 8 bases unmatched. This CDR3 is built from 16 residues. CDR3 bases: TGCGCCAGCAGCCAATCGACGGGACAGGGGTACGAAAAACTGTTTTTT. This codes for CASSQSTGQGYEKLFF.

This clonotype came up many times. The chain recombines TRBV5-6 with TRBJ2-2; perhaps TRBD1 as D (6 bases). Trimming pared 1 base from V and 5 bases from J, leaving 15 bases between. Germline values: CDR1 SGHDT, CDR2 YYEEEE. The CDR3 is made up of 16 amino acids. CDR3 nucleotide sequence: TGTGCCAGCAGCTTGCGGCAGGGGATCGATACCGGGGAGCTGTTTTTT. The encoded protein is CASSLRQGIDTGELFF.

Concerning this clonotype itself: Since a much larger clone is just one base distant, this may be a read error. Since the CDR3 does not end with the conserved phenylalanine or tryptophan, this likely comes from a read error. This chain connects TRBV12-3 or TRBV12-4 to TRBJ1-2; D is possibly TRBD1 (6 bases). Trimming shortened V by 5 bases and J by 4 bases, and 14 bases separated the two germline ends. The CDR3 has 14 residues. The CDR3 nucleotides read TGTGCCAGCAGTGGACAGCCTACCCGCTATGGCTACACCTTA. Amino acids: CASSGQPTRYGYTL.

This clonotype was detected many times. V is TRBV7-2 and J is TRBJ1-2; 8 nucleotides match TRBD1. The CDR3 is made up of 15 amino acids. With 1 base clipped from V and 6 bases from J, the junction kept 7 bases outside the gene matches. Germline V gives CDR1 SGHTA, CDR2 FQGNSA. The CDR3 DNA reads as TGTGCCAGCAGCTTAGTGTCCAGGGGGCTCGATGGCTACACCTTC. Translation gives CASSLVSRGLDGYTF.

V is TRBV20-1 and J is TRBJ2-5; TRBD2 is a possible D gene (6 bases). Germline values: CDR1 DFQATT, CDR2 SNEGSKA (reference sequence). The CDR3 consists of 14 residues. The V end lost 1 base, the J end lost 7 bases, and 16 bases lay between the germline ends. The CDR3 here is CSARVAGMVGTQYF. The CDR3 DNA follows: TGCAGTGCTAGAGTCGCGGGAATGGTCGGGACCCAGTACTTC.

This clonotype showed up many times. This sequence joins TRBV7-6 and TRBJ2-1, with 8 positions matching TRBD2. The J segment lost 3 bases and the V segment lost 1 base, leaving 5 bases of the junction unmatched. The CDR3 is 16 amino acids. Germline V gene data show CDR1 as SGHVS and CDR2 as FNYEAQ. The CDR3 region is CASSLESSGYYNEQFF. CDR3 nucleotides: TGTGCCAGCAGCTTAGAGTCTAGCGGGTACTACAATGAGCAGTTCTTC.

The chain joins TRBV19 to TRBJ2-1; 8 nucleotides match TRBD2. The CDR3 is 15 residues long. V lost 2 bases and J lost 8; bases outside the gene matches: 8. Germline-derived CDR1 and CDR2 are LNHDA and SQIVND (reference sequence). The CDR3 region is CASSINGRAFDEQFF. CDR3 in DNA: TGTGCCAGTAGTATAAACGGGAGGGCCTTTGATGAGCAGTTCTTC.

This clonotype was counted once. The CDR3 DNA reads TGTGCCAGCAGCCGGACGACAGGGTATTACCCTGATGGCTACACCTTC. Translating gives CASSRTTGYYPDGYTF. The chain has TRBV7-9 and TRBJ1-2; the match to TRBD1 covers 7 bases. The CDR3 totals 16 residues. Germline CDR1 is SEHNR and CDR2 is FQNEAQ (reference sequence). The trim removed 5 bases at V and 6 bases at J, leaving 15 bases unmatched.

This clonotype showed up just a few times. The chain employs TRBV12-3 or TRBV12-4 and TRBJ1-5; no reliable D call. The CDR3 extends over 13 amino acids. V was clipped by 3 bases and J by 4 bases, with 7 bases between them. DNA of the CDR3: TGTGCCAGCAGTTTCGGGGAGAATCAGCCCCAGCATTTT. Protein sequence: CASSFGENQPQHF.

This rearrangement joins TRBV28 to TRBJ2-3; D perhaps matches TRBD1 (5 bases). CDR1 is MDHEN, CDR2 SYDVKM, per germline. The CDR3 consists of 14 residues. V was trimmed by 2 bases and J by 0 bases, leaving 6 bases between them. In DNA, the CDR3 is TGTGCCAGCAGTTTAAGGGGTAGCACAGATACGCAGTATTTT. This encodes CASSLRGSTDTQYF.

This clonotype was seen a few times. The chain uses TRBV5-1 and TRBJ1-2; the D gene is possibly TRBD1 (6 bases). Germline V gene data show CDR1 as SGHRS and CDR2 as YFSETQ. This CDR3 has 14 amino acids. V lost 0 bases, J lost 4 bases, and 10 bases lay in between. The CDR3 region is CASSLVAGVYGYTF. Written as DNA, the CDR3 is TGCGCCAGCAGCTTGGTGGCAGGGGTCTATGGCTACACCTTC.

V is TRBV11-2 and J is TRBJ1-3, with D tentatively TRBD1 (6 bases). Germline V gives CDR1 SGHAT, CDR2 FQNNGV. With 3 bases removed from V and 1 base from J, the gap between germline ends came to 10 bases. The CDR3 is made up of 15 amino acids. CDR3 nucleotides: TGTGCCAGCAGCTTCACCAGGGGATCTGGAAACACCATATATTTT. It translates to CASSFTRGSGNTIYF.

The genes are TRBV9 and TRBJ2-2; 13 bases fit TRBD2. The CDR3 loop spans 15 amino acids. Trimming cost V 7 bases and J 8 bases; bases outside gene matches: 8. The V gene's germline CDR1 is SGDLS and CDR2 YYNGEE. The CDR3 nucleotides read TGTGCCAGCGCCAGACTAGCGGGAGGCACGGGGGAGCTGTTTTTT. Translation gives CASARLAGGTGELFF.

The rearrangement joins TRBV18 to TRBJ2-5; D possibly uses TRBD1 or TRBD2 (6 bases each). The CDR3 runs to 15 residues. Looked up from germline, CDR1 is KGHSH and CDR2 is LQKENI. V was shortened by 3 bases and J by 5 bases, with 16 bases between the two germline ends. The DNA of the CDR3 is TGTGCCAGCTCACCTCAAAGGGGGGCAAGGGAGACCCAGTACTTC. Translation: CASSPQRGARETQYF.

The chain employs TRBV7-2 and TRBJ2-5; 9 nucleotides align to TRBD2. The germline gives CDR1 SGHTA, CDR2 FQGNSA. The V and J ends lost 1 base and 2 bases, in that order; junction bases with no gene match: 8. The CDR3 runs to 17 residues. CDR3 in DNA: TGTGCCAGCAGCTTAGGAAAAACTAGCGGGCGGCAAGAGACCCAGTACTTC. This encodes CASSLGKTSGRQETQYF.

V usage is TRBV7-9 and J usage is TRBJ2-3, with a tentative D call TRBD2 (6 bases). CDR3 length equals 14 residues. Germline CDR1 SEHNR, CDR2 FQNEAQ (reference sequence). The germline V and J ends were trimmed by 3 bases and 4 bases, with 11 bases remaining between them. CDR3 region: CASSFGRRPDTQYF. In DNA form, the CDR3 reads TGTGCCAGCAGCTTCGGGAGACGGCCAGATACGCAGTATTTT. The whole variable domain, remainder taken from reference TRBV7-9 and TRBJ2-3, is DTGVSQNPRHKITKRGQNVTFRCDPISEHNRLYWYRQTLGQGPEFLTYFQNEAQLEKSRLLSDRFSAERPKGSFSTLEIQRTEQGDSAMYLCASSFGRRPDTQYFGPGTRLTVL.